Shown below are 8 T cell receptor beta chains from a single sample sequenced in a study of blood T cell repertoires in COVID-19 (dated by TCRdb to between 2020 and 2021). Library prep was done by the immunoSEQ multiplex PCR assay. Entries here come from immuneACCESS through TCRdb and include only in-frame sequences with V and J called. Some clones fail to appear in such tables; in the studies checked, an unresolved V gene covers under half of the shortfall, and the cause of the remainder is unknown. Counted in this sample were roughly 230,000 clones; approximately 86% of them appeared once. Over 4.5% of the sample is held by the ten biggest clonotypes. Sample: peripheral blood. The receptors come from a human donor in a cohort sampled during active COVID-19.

The CDR3: CAWRWGDRGLNYYGYTF. The DNA of the CDR3 is TGTGCCTGGAGGTGGGGAGACAGGGGGCTTAATTACTATGGCTACACCTTC. The chain recombines TRBV30 with TRBJ1-2, with 10 bases fitting TRBD1. Germline values: CDR1 GTSNPN, CDR2 SVGIG (reference sequence). V trimming: 3 bases; J trimming: 3 bases; junction bases outside the gene matches: 13. CDR3 length: 17 residues.

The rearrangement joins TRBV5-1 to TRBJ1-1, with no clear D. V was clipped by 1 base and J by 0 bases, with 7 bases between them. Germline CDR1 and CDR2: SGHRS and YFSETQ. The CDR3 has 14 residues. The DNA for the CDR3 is TGCGCCAGCAGCTTGTCCAGGTTGAACACTGAAGCTTTCTTT. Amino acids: CASSLSRLNTEAFF.

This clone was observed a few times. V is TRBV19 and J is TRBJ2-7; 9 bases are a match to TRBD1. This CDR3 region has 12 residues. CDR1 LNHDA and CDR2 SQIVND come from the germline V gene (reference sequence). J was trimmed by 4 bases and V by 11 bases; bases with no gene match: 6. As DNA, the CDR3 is TGTGCCTCACAGGGGGCTGGTTACGAGCAGTACTTC. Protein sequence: CASQGAGYEQYF.

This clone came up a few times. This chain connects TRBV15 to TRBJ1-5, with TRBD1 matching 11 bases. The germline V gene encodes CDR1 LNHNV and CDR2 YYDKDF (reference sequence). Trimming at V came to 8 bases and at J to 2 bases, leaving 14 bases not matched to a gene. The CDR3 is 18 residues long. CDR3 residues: CATGNPGQGVGGNQPQHF. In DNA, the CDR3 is TGTGCCACCGGAAACCCGGGACAGGGGGTAGGGGGCAATCAGCCCCAGCATTTT.

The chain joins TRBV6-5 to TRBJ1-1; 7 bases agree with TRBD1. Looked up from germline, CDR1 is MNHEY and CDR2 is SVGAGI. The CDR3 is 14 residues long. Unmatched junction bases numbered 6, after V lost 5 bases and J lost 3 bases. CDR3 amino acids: CASSPRQGDTEAFF. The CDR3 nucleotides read TGTGCCAGCAGTCCCAGACAGGGAGACACTGAAGCTTTCTTT.

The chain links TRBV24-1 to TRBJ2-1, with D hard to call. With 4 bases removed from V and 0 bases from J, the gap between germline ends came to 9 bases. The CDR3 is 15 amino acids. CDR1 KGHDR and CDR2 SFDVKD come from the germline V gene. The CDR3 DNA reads TGTGCCACCAGTGAGGTGGTTAGCTCCTACAATGAGCAGTTCTTC. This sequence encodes CATSEVVSSYNEQFF.

The CDR3 loop reads CSGLTGNNLLAFF. The CDR3 DNA is TGCAGCGGCCTGACAGGGAATAACCTTTTGGCTTTCTTT. The gene calls are TRBV29-1 and TRBJ1-1; 7 nucleotides match TRBD1. The trim removed 7 bases at V and 11 bases at J, leaving 16 bases unmatched. The CDR3 consists of 13 residues. Germline assignment: CDR1 SQVTM and CDR2 ANQGSEA.

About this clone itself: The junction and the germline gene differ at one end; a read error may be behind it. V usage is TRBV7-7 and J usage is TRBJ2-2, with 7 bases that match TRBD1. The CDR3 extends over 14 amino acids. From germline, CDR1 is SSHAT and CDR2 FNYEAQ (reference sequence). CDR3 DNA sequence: TGTGCTAGCAGCCCACAGGGGTTAGCCGGGGAGCTGTTTTTT. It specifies CASSPQGLAGELFF.